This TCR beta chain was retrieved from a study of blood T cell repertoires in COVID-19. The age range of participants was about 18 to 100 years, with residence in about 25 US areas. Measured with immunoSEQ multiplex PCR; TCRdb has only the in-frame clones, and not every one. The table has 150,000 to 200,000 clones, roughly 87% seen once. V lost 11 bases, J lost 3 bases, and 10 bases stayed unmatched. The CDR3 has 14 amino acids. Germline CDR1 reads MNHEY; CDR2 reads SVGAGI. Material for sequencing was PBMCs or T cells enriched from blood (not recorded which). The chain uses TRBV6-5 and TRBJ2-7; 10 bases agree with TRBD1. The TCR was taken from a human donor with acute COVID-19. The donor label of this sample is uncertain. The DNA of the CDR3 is TGTGCCTGCGACAGGGGGCGATTCTTCTACGAGCAGTACTTC. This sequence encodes CACDRGRFFYEQYF.